The clone carrying this TCR beta chain was recorded only once. Those enrolled in Seattle joined during active infection and were followed longitudinally afterward. This sample stems from a study of blood T cell repertoires in COVID-19. In the study overall: Samples representing acute and convalescent COVID-19 were sourced from the United States, Italy and Spain. The cDNA or gDNA used as material had been derived from T cells, B-cell-depleted T cells, or PBMCs.

Profiled with immunoSEQ multiplex PCR; TCRdb holds only in-frame clones, not every one. The data hold 95,000 to 150,000 clones, with roughly 89% observed a single time. CDR1 and CDR2 (germline): SNHLY, FYNNEI. The CDR3 contains 17 residues. With V trimmed by 5 bases and J by 1 base, 9 bases remained unmatched. The V and J genes are TRBV2 and TRBJ2-3, with TRBD2 matching over 10 bases. The sequenced sample consisted of peripheral blood. This sequence was found in a woman aged 55-70 years with COVID-19, enrolled during active disease. CDR3 DNA sequence: TGTGCCAGCAGTTTAGCCCGAGCGGGGGGGGGCACAGATACGCAGTATTTT. Translating gives CASSLARAGGGTDTQYF.